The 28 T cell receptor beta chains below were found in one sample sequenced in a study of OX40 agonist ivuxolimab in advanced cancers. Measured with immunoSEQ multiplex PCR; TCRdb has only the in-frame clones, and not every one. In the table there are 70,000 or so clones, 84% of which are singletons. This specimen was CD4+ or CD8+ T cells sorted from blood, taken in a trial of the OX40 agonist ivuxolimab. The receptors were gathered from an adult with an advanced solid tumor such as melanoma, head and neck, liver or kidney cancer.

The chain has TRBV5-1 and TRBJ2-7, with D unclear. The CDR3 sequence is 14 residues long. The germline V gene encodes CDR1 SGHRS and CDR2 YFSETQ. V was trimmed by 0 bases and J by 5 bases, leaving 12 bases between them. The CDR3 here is CASSLGLSLDEQYF. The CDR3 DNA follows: TGCGCCAGCAGCTTGGGGCTATCGCTAGACGAGCAGTACTTC.

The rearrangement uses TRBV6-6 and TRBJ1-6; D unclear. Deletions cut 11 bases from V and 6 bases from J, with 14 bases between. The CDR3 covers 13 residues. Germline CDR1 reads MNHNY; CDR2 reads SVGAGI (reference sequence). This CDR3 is CAAGAEGNSPLHF. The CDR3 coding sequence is TGTGCCGCAGGAGCCGAGGGTAATTCACCCCTCCACTTT.

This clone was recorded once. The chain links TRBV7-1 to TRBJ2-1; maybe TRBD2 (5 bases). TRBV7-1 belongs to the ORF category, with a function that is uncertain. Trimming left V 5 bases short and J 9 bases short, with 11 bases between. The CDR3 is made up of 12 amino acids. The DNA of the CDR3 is TGTGCCAGCAGCCTAGGCGAGGGTGAGCAGTTCTTC. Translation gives CASSLGEGEQFF.

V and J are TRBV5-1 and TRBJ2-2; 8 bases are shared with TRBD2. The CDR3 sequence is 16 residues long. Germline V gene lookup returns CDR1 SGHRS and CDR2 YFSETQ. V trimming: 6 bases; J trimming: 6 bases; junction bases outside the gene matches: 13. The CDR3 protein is CASTGSGSVIAGELFF. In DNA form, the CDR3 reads TGCGCCAGCACGGGAAGCGGGAGTGTGATCGCCGGGGAGCTGTTTTTT. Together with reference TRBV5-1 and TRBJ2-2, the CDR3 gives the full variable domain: KAGVTQTPRYLIKTRGQQVTLSCSPISGHRSVSWYQQTPGQGLQFLFEYFSETQRNKGNFPGRFSGRQFSNSRSEMNVSTLELGDSALYLCASTGSGSVIAGELFFGEGSRLTVL.

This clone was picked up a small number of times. The CDR3 DNA is TGTGCCAGCAGCTCCCCCAGAGTCGGGGGCTACACCTTC. Translated, it gives CASSSPRVGGYTF. This chain uses TRBV7-9 with TRBJ1-2, with unresolved D. CDR1 is SEHNR, CDR2 FQNEAQ, per germline (reference sequence). V shed 4 bases and J shed 8 bases, with 14 bases lying between them. The CDR3 contains 13 residues.

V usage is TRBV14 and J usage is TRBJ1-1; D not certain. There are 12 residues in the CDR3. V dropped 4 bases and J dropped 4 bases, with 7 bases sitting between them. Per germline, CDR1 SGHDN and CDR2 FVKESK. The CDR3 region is CASSPPFTEAFF. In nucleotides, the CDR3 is TGTGCCAGCAGCCCTCCTTTCACTGAAGCTTTCTTT.

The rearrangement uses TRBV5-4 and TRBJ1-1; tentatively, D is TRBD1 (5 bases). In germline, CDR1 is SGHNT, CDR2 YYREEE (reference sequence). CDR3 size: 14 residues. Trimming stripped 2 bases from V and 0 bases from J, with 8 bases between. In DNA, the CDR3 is TGTGCCAGCAGCTTTCGACAGATGAACACTGAAGCTTTCTTT. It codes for CASSFRQMNTEAFF.

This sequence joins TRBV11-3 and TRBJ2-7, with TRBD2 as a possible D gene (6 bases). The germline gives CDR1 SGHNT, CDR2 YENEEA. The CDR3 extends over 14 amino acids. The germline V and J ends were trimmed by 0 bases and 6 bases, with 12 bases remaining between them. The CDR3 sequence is CASSLDRLGGEQYF. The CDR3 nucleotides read TGTGCCAGCAGCTTAGATCGTTTGGGAGGCGAGCAGTACTTC.

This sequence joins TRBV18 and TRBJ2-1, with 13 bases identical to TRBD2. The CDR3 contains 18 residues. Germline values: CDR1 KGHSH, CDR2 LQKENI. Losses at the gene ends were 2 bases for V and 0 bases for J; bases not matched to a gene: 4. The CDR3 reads CASSPGLAGDRSYNEQFF. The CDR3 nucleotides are TGTGCCAGCTCACCAGGACTAGCGGGGGATCGCTCCTACAATGAGCAGTTCTTC.

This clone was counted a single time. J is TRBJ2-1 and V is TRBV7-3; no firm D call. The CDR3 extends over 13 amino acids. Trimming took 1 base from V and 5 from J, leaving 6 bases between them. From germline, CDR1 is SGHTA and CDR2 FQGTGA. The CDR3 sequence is CASSLIRNNEQFF. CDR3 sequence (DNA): TGTGCCAGCAGCTTAATCAGAAACAATGAGCAGTTCTTC.

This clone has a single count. CDR3 residues: CARSFRAARTGELFF. CDR3 in DNA: TGTGCCAGAAGTTTCCGGGCCGCCCGCACCGGGGAGCTGTTTTTT. The chain carries TRBV5-3 and TRBJ2-2, with no clear D. TRBV5-3 is an open reading frame whose function is uncertain. The CDR3 contains 15 residues. With 5 bases removed from V and 4 bases from J, the gap between germline ends came to 15 bases.

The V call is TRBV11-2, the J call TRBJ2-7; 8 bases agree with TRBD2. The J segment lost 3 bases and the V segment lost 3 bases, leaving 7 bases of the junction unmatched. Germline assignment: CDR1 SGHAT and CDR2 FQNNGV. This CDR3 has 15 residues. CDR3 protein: CASSFGSGSDYEQYF. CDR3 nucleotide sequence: TGTGCCAGCAGCTTTGGCAGCGGGAGTGACTACGAGCAGTACTTC.

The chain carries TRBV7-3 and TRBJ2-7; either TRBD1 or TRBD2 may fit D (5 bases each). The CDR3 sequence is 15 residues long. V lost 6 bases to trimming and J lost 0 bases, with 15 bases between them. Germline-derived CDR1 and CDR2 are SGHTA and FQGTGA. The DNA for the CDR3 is TGTGCCAGCAGTCCCCGGGCAGGGAGCTCCTACGAGCAGTACTTC. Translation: CASSPRAGSSYEQYF.

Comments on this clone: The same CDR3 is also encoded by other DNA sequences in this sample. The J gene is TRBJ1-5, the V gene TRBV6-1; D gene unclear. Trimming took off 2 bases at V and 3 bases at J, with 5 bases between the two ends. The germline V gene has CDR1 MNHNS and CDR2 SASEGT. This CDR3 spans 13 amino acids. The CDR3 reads CASSEQVNQPQHF. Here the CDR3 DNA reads TGTGCCAGCAGTGAACAGGTCAATCAGCCCCAGCATTTT.

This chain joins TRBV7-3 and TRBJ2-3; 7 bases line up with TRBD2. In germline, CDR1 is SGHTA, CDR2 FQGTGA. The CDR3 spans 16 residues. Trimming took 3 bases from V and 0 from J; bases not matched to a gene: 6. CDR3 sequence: CASSLKSGTSTDTQYF. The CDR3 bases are TGTGCCAGCAGCTTGAAGAGCGGGACGAGCACAGATACGCAGTATTTT.

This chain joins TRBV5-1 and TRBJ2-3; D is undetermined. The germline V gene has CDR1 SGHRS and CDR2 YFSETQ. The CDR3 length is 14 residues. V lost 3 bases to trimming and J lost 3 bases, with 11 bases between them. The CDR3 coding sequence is TGCGCCAGCAGCTCCTTGGGTGGGACAGATACGCAGTATTTT. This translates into CASSSLGGTDTQYF.

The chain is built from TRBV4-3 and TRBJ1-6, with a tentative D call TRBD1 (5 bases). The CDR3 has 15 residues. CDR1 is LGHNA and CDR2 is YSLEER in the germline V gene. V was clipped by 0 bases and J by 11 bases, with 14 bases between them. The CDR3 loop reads CASSQDGGGWAPLHF. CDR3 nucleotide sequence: TGCGCCAGCAGCCAAGATGGGGGGGGTTGGGCACCCCTCCACTTT.

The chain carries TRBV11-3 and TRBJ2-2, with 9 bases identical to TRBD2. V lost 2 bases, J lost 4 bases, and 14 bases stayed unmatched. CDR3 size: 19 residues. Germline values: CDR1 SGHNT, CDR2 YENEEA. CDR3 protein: CASSLTWGLARNGTGELFF. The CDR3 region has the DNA TGTGCCAGCAGCTTAACTTGGGGACTAGCTAGAAACGGCACCGGGGAGCTGTTTTTT.

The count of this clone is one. The CDR3 DNA sequence: TGTGCCAGCAGTGGACAGGGGATTCATGGCTACACCTTC. This gives the protein CASSGQGIHGYTF. The J gene is TRBJ1-2, the V gene TRBV28; the match to TRBD1 covers 9 bases. Germline V lookup: CDR1 MDHEN, CDR2 SYDVKM. The junction had 4 bases not matched to a gene; V was cut back by 5 bases and J by 6 bases. The length of the CDR3 is 13 residues.

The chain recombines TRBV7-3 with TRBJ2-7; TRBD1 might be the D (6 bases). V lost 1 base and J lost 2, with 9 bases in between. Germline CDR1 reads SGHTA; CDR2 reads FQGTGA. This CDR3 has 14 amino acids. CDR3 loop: CASSLRQGPYEQYF. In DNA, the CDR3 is TGTGCCAGCAGCTTAAGGCAGGGGCCCTACGAGCAGTACTTC.

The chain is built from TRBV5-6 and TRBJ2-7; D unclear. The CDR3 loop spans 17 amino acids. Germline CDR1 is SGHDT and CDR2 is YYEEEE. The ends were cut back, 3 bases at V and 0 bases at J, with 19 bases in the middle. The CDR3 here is CASSSRASMGISYEQYF. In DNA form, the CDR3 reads TGTGCCAGCAGCTCCCGGGCCTCAATGGGGATCTCCTACGAGCAGTACTTC.

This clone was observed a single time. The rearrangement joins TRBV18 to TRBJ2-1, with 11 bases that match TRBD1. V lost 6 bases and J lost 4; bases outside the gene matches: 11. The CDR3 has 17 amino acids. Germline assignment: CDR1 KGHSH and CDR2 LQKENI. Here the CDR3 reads CASSQPDRGPFYNEQFF. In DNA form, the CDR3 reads TGTGCCAGCTCCCAACCGGACAGGGGGCCCTTTTACAATGAGCAGTTCTTC.

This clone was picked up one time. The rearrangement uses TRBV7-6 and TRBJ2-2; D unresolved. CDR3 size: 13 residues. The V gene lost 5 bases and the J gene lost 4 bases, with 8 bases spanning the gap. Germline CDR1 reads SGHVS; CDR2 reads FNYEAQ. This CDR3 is CASSRPSTGELFF. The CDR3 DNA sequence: TGTGCCAGCAGCCGACCGAGCACCGGGGAGCTGTTTTTT.

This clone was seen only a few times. The CDR3: CASSTGMNEKLFF. CDR3 in DNA: TGTGCCAGCAGCACCGGGATGAATGAAAAACTGTTTTTT. The chain uses TRBV7-9 and TRBJ1-4; unclear D gene. Germline V gives CDR1 SEHNR, CDR2 FQNEAQ (reference sequence). The CDR3 spans 13 residues. Between the trimmed V and J ends, which lost 5 bases and 5 bases, there was a span of 9 bases.

This CDR3 reads CASSIPGINQPQHF. Here the CDR3 DNA reads TGTGCCAGCAGTATCCCCGGGATCAATCAGCCCCAGCATTTT. This chain links TRBV28 with TRBJ1-5; D remains ambiguous. The CDR3 is 14 amino acids. Germline V lookup: CDR1 MDHEN, CDR2 SYDVKM. The germline V and J ends were trimmed by 5 bases and 3 bases, with 11 bases remaining between them.

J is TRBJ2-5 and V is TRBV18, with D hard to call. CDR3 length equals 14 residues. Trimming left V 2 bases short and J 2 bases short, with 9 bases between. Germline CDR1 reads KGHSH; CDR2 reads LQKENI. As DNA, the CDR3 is TGTGCCAGCTCACCAGGTCTTAGTCAAGAGACCCAGTACTTC. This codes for CASSPGLSQETQYF.

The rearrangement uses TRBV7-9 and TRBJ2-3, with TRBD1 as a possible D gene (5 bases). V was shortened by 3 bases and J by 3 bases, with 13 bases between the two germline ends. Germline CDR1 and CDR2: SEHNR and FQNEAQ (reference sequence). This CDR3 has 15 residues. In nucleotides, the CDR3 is TGTGCCAGCAGCTTCACGCAGGGTATAACAGATACGCAGTATTTT. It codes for CASSFTQGITDTQYF.

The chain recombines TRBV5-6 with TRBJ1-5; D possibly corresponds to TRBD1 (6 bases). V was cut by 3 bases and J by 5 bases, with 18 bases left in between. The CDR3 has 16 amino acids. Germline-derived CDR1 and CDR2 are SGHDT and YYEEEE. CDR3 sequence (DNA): TGTGCCAGCAGCTACCCGGACCCAGGGGTGGATCAGCCCCAGCATTTT. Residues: CASSYPDPGVDQPQHF.